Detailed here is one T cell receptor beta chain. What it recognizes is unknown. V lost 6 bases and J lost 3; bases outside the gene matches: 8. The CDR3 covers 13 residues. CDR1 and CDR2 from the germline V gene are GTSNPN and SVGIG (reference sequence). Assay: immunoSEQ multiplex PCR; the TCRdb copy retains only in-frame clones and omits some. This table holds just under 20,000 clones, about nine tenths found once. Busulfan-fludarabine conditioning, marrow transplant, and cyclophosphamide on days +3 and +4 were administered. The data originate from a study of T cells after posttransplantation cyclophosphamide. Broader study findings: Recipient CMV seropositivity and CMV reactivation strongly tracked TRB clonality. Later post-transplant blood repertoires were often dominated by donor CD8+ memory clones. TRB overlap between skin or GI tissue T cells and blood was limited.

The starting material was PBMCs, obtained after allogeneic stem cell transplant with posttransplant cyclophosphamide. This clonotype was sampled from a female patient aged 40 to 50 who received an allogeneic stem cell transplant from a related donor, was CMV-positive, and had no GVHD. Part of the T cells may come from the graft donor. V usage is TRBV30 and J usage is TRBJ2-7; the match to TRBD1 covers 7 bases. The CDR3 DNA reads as TGTGCCTGTTCACAGGGGATGGACTACGAGCAGTACTTC. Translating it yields CACSQGMDYEQYF. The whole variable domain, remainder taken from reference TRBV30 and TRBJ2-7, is SQTIHQWPATLVQPVGSPLSLECTVEGTSNPNLYWYRQAAGRGLQLLFYSVGIGQISSEVPQNLSASRPQDRQFILSSKKLLLSDSGFYLCACSQGMDYEQYFGPGTRLTVT.